A single sample gave rise to the 7 T cell receptor beta chains below, sequenced in a study of T cells in Graves' hyperthyroidism and ophthalmopathy. Amplification of TCR beta CDR3 regions was performed using RNA transcripts as template. First-round RT-PCR targeting the TCR CDR3 was performed with the HTBI primer set. TCRdb fed the multiplex PCR reads into MiXCR, producing one record per CDR3 protein. The sample lists 500,000 to 650,000 distinct CDR3 sequences, 15% to 20% occurring once. Sequenced: blood. These receptors all stem from a woman aged 18 to 35 with Graves' ophthalmopathy.

This clonotype was seen a handful of times. The chain links TRBV28 to TRBJ2-1; 11 positions agree with TRBD2. Germline loops: CDR1 MDHEN, CDR2 SYDVKM. V was clipped by 4 bases and J by 0 bases; unmatched bases: 8. The CDR3 covers 18 residues. The CDR3 bases are TGTGCCAGCAGTTCGTACGGGACTAGCGGCTACTCCTACAATGAGCAGTTCTTC. Its protein product is CASSSYGTSGYSYNEQFF.

This sequence joins TRBV7-2 and TRBJ1-4; TRBD1 matches at 9 bases. The CDR3 loop spans 17 amino acids. The trim removed 5 bases at V and 2 bases at J, leaving 9 bases unmatched. Germline V gives CDR1 SGHTA, CDR2 FQGNSA. CDR3 residues: CASSKSGTGWTNEKLFF. CDR3 sequence (DNA): TGTGCCAGCAGCAAGTCGGGGACAGGGTGGACTAATGAAAAACTGTTTTTT.

This clonotype has a count of ten or more. This chain joins TRBV7-8 and TRBJ2-5; D is uncertain. Trimming left V 0 bases short and J 1 base short, with 15 bases between. Germline assignment: CDR1 SGHVS and CDR2 FQNEAQ. CDR3 length: 17 amino acids. The CDR3 coding sequence is TGTGCCAGCAGCTTAGCGGCGGCCCGAGCGCCCCAAGAGACCCAGTACTTC. This codes for CASSLAAARAPQETQYF.

This clonotype was found many times. The chain links TRBV20-1 to TRBJ1-5; 8 bases are a match to TRBD1. The germline V gene encodes CDR1 DFQATT and CDR2 SNEGSKA (reference sequence). Germline trimming cut 5 bases from V and 2 bases from J; bases unmatched to any gene: 5. The CDR3 loop spans 14 amino acids. The CDR3 nucleotides read TGCAGTGCTGCCCAGGGGGCAGGCAATCAGCCCCAGCATTTT. It encodes CSAAQGAGNQPQHF.

This clonotype was recorded many times. The chain combines TRBV10-3 with TRBJ2-7, with D tentatively TRBD1 or TRBD2 (6 bases each). V shed 6 bases and J shed 7 bases, with 19 bases lying between them. This CDR3 spans 14 amino acids. The germline CDR1 and CDR2 sequences are ENHRY and SYGVKD. The CDR3 region is CAISGAEGQREQYF. The CDR3 nucleotides read TGTGCCATCAGCGGAGCGGAGGGACAACGAGAGCAGTACTTC.

This chain joins TRBV29-1 and TRBJ1-2; 7 bases are a match to TRBD1. Germline V gene lookup returns CDR1 SQVTM and CDR2 ANQGSEA. CDR3 size: 13 residues. Trimming removed 7 bases from V and 5 bases from J; junction bases left unmatched: 10. CDR3 loop: CSAILQGLYGYTF. In nucleotides, the CDR3 is TGCAGCGCTATCTTACAGGGGTTATATGGCTACACCTTC. The full variable domain, completed using reference TRBV29-1 and TRBJ1-2, is SAVISQKPSRDICQRGTSLTIQCQVDSQVTMMFWYRQQPGQSLTLIATANQGSEATYESGFVIDKFPISRPNLTFSTLTVSNMSPEDSSIYLCSAILQGLYGYTFGSGTRLTVV.

The chain combines TRBV12-3 or TRBV12-4 with TRBJ2-1, with TRBD2 matching 14 bases. The J call may be mistaken, given a closer DNA end match to TRBJ2-7. This CDR3 is 21 amino acids long. The CDR3 reads CASSPLPMGLAGVISYNEQYF. In DNA, the CDR3 is TGTGCCAGCAGTCCATTACCTATGGGACTAGCGGGGGTCATATCCTACAATGAGCAGTACTTC.